These 20 T cell receptor beta chains were all obtained from the same sample, sequenced in a study of blood T cells in healthy people across ages. A sample-barcoded 5' primer and a J-beta primer mix were used in a second PCR of roughly 6 to 11 cycles. TCRdb re-called the 5' RACE reads with MiXCR, one entry per CDR3 protein. Among around 1,500,000 distinct CDR3 sequences listed, 42% were seen once. Source material: blood. These receptors came from a woman aged 18 to 35 in good health.

This clonotype turned up a few times. As DNA, the CDR3 is TGTGCCAGCAGTTCCTTGGACTGGGGGCCTGGCTACACCTTC. This gives the protein CASSSLDWGPGYTF. The chain carries TRBV12-3 or TRBV12-4 and TRBJ1-2, with D possibly being TRBD1 (6 bases). Trimming shortened V by 4 bases and J by 7 bases, and 16 bases separated the two germline ends. This CDR3 has 14 residues.

The chain couples TRBV12-3 or TRBV12-4 to TRBJ2-5; weak D call: TRBD2 (6 bases). The CDR3 is 15 residues long. V was pared by 1 base and J by 11 bases, with 20 bases between. The CDR3 reads CASSLGAGLIDEQYF. The CDR3 DNA reads as TGTGCCAGCAGTTTAGGGGCGGGACTGATTGATGAGCAGTACTTC.

The V call is TRBV14, the J call TRBJ1-2; 11 bases agree with TRBD1. The V gene's germline CDR1 is SGHDN and CDR2 FVKESK. The length of the CDR3 is 14 residues. Trimming removed 4 bases from V and 8 bases from J; junction bases left unmatched: 6. The CDR3 reads CASSPGQGALGYTF. The CDR3 bases are TGTGCCAGCAGCCCCGGACAGGGGGCTTTAGGCTACACCTTC.

This clonotype was observed a handful of times. This rearrangement joins TRBV10-1 to TRBJ2-5; perhaps D is TRBD1 or TRBD2 (5 bases each). V lost 0 bases and J lost 4, with 15 bases in between. This CDR3 has 16 residues. Germline CDR1 and CDR2: WNHNN and SYGVQD (reference sequence). The CDR3 DNA is TGCGCCAGCAGTGAGTCGTCAGGGTTACTAGGAGAGACCCAGTACTTC. This translates into CASSESSGLLGETQYF.

CDR3 loop: CASSPNRDRSYGYTF. As DNA, the CDR3 is TGCGCCAGCAGCCCTAACCGGGACAGGAGCTATGGCTACACCTTC. The V call is TRBV5-1, the J call TRBJ1-2; 8 bases line up with TRBD1. Germline V gives CDR1 SGHRS, CDR2 YFSETQ. This CDR3 has 15 amino acids. Unmatched junction bases numbered 9, after V lost 4 bases and J lost 4 bases.

The table lists this clonotype with many counts. The chain is built from TRBV20-1 and TRBJ2-7; D is tentatively TRBD1 or TRBD2 (5 bases each). V lost 6 bases and J lost 2, with 14 bases in between. The CDR3 is 13 amino acids. Germline CDR1 reads DFQATT; CDR2 reads SNEGSKA (reference sequence). The DNA for the CDR3 is TGCAGTGCCTCTGGGGGAAGGGCCTACGAGCAGTACTTC. Its translation is CSASGGRAYEQYF.

The V gene is TRBV6-1, the J gene TRBJ1-2; no firm D call. CDR1 is MNHNS and CDR2 is SASEGT in the germline V gene. This CDR3 region has 13 residues. The V end was cut by 8 bases, the J end by 2 bases, with 12 bases between. CDR3 sequence (DNA): TGTGCCAGCCGGGGTGGGAAAAACTATGGCTACACCTTC. Amino acid sequence: CASRGGKNYGYTF.

This clonotype was recorded once. Its ends do not fully match the called genes, so a read error is possible. This chain uses TRBV6-6 with TRBJ1-6, with D unclear. Germline CDR1 and CDR2: MNHNY and SVGAGI (reference sequence). The CDR3 has 11 residues. For the CDR3, the DNA is TGTGCCAGCAGTAGCTCCTCACCCCCCCACTTT. Its translation is CASSSSSPPHF.

This clonotype came up a few times. The V and J genes are TRBV24-1 and TRBJ2-7; 10 positions agree with TRBD2. V lost 5 bases to trimming and J lost 7 bases; unmatched junction nucleotides: 10. This CDR3 region has 15 residues. Germline V gene lookup returns CDR1 KGHDR and CDR2 SFDVKD. CDR3 amino acids: CATSGYSGGYNEQYF. The DNA of the CDR3 is TGTGCCACCAGTGGTTATAGCGGGGGGTACAATGAGCAGTACTTC.

This clonotype was observed a handful of times. The genes are TRBV23-1 and TRBJ2-7; D is uncertain. TRBV23-1 is filed as an ORF, its function uncertain. The CDR3 sequence is 15 residues long. V was shortened by 0 bases and J by 3 bases, with 12 bases between the two germline ends. The CDR3 DNA sequence: TGCGCCAGCAGTCAATCGGATGCATTGTTCTACGAGCAGTACTTC. Its translation: CASSQSDALFYEQYF.

The gene calls are TRBV11-2 and TRBJ2-5; 9 bases are a match to TRBD1. Per germline, CDR1 SGHAT and CDR2 FQNNGV. J was trimmed by 2 bases and V by 5 bases; bases with no gene match: 9. The CDR3 sequence is 16 residues long. The CDR3 nucleotides are TGTGCCAGCAGCCCTACAGGGGGCGCGAGGCAAGAGACCCAGTACTTC. Amino acid sequence: CASSPTGGARQETQYF.

The chain joins TRBV29-1 to TRBJ1-2, with 7 positions matching TRBD1. The CDR3 runs 12 residues. Germline lookup yields CDR1 SQVTM and CDR2 ANQGSEA. Trimming removed 7 bases from V and 10 bases from J; junction bases left unmatched: 12. The CDR3 DNA reads TGCAGCGAAAGACAGGGCTCTTTTGACTACACCTTC. Protein: CSERQGSFDYTF.

The gene calls are TRBV20-1 and TRBJ2-4; 8 bases match TRBD1. CDR1 and CDR2 (germline): DFQATT, SNEGSKA (reference sequence). V was clipped by 6 bases and J by 3 bases; unmatched bases: 10. The length of the CDR3 is 15 residues. The CDR3 DNA is TGCAGTGCGAATCCAGGGGGCGCGGGCAAAAACATTCAGTACTTC. It codes for CSANPGGAGKNIQYF.

V gene TRBV4-1 combines with J gene TRBJ1-2, with 9 positions matching TRBD1. This CDR3 has 16 residues. Germline CDR1 is MGHRA and CDR2 is YSYEKL. V lost 0 bases, J lost 8 bases, and 10 bases stayed unmatched. CDR3 nucleotide sequence: TGCGCCAGCAGCCAAGATCGAGACAGGGGGATTTGGGGCTACACCTTC. Protein sequence: CASSQDRDRGIWGYTF.

This clonotype has just a few counts. This chain joins TRBV29-1 and TRBJ2-3; tentative D call: TRBD1 (6 bases). There are 13 residues in the CDR3. V lost 4 bases and J 3 bases, leaving 11 bases between the germline ends. Germline-derived CDR1 and CDR2 are SQVTM and ANQGSEA. The CDR3 region is CSVGGRVTDTQYF. The CDR3 DNA follows: TGCAGCGTTGGGGGGCGCGTAACAGATACGCAGTATTTT.

The chain couples TRBV29-1 to TRBJ2-5, with 11 bases identical to TRBD1. The germline V gene encodes CDR1 SQVTM and CDR2 ANQGSEA. This CDR3 spans 14 amino acids. J lost 5 bases, V lost 4 bases, and 6 bases had no gene match. The CDR3, as DNA: TGCAGCGTTGGGCCGGGACAGGGGGTCGAGACCCAGTACTTC. It yields the protein CSVGPGQGVETQYF.

This clonotype appeared a few times. This sequence joins TRBV4-1 and TRBJ1-2, with a possible D match to TRBD1 (6 bases). The CDR3 runs to 13 residues. Looked up from germline, CDR1 is MGHRA and CDR2 is YSYEKL. Deletions cut 4 bases from V and 8 bases from J, with 14 bases between. The CDR3 region is CASSPMDSNGYTF. CDR3 coding DNA: TGCGCCAGCAGCCCGATGGACAGTAACGGCTACACCTTC.

The gene calls are TRBV12-3 or TRBV12-4 and TRBJ1-2, with 12 bases identical to TRBD1. J gave up 5 bases and V 7 bases, and 8 bases lay outside the gene matches. The CDR3 contains 15 residues. CDR3 DNA sequence: TGTGCCAGCACCGATGGGACAGGGGGCTGGTATGGCTACACCTTC. Translated, it gives CASTDGTGGWYGYTF.

This clonotype has only a few counts. The chain links TRBV5-1 to TRBJ1-2; D is unresolved. The CDR3 spans 15 residues. Trimming stripped 3 bases from V and 1 base from J, with 13 bases between. Germline lookup yields CDR1 SGHRS and CDR2 YFSETQ. The DNA for the CDR3 is TGCGCCAGCAGCTCGCTGACTGTCAGTAACTATGGCTACACCTTC. It translates to CASSSLTVSNYGYTF.

This clonotype was counted a few times. The V gene is TRBV7-2, the J gene TRBJ2-1; perhaps TRBD2 as D (6 bases). The germline V and J ends were trimmed by 1 base and 7 bases, with 14 bases remaining between them. CDR1 is SGHTA, CDR2 FQGNSA, per germline. This CDR3 has 15 amino acids. The CDR3 protein is CASSLGPLAPNEQFF. CDR3 sequence (DNA): TGTGCCAGCAGCTTAGGCCCCCTAGCGCCGAATGAGCAGTTCTTC.